Below are 32 T cell receptor beta chains sequenced from a single sample in a study of metastatic and nonmetastatic thyroid tumors. TCRdb reassembled clones from the PCR reads with MiXCR. Found here are about 82,000 clones, approximately 12% of them singletons; the top ten hold 7% to 9%. Treatment of any kind had been given to no patient before thyroid surgery. Sequencing was carried out using tumor tissue. The receptors here all came from a female donor with papillary thyroid cancer or a benign thyroid nodule (not recorded which). Some clones in this sample may be carry-over from other donors' samples.

This clone was observed many times. This chain links TRBV4-2 with TRBJ1-1, with TRBD1 matching 7 bases. Trimming cost V 0 bases and J 0 bases; bases outside gene matches: 4. The CDR3 runs 16 residues. Germline V CDR1 and CDR2: LGHNA, YNFKEQ. The CDR3 nucleotides are TGTGCCAGCAGCCAAGACTCCCAGGGGGTGAACACTGAAGCTTTCTTT. This translates into CASSQDSQGVNTEAFF.

The genes are TRBV3-1 and TRBJ1-1; D might be TRBD1 (5 bases). The CDR3 totals 12 residues. Germline CDR1 reads LGHDT; CDR2 reads YNNKEL (reference sequence). V lost 5 bases, J lost 8 bases, and 12 bases lay in between. CDR3: CASSSPRGEAFF. For the CDR3, the DNA is TGTGCCAGCAGCTCCCCCCGGGGGGAAGCTTTCTTT.

This clone showed up many times. Other DNA sequences in this sample translate to the same CDR3. The CDR3 sequence is CATGGGRGLHTSTDTQYF. The CDR3 coding sequence is TGTGCCACCGGGGGCGGCAGGGGATTACACACTAGCACAGATACGCAGTATTTT. The J gene is TRBJ2-3, the V gene TRBV24-1, with D possibly being TRBD1 (6 bases). Germline V gene lookup returns CDR1 KGHDR and CDR2 SFDVKD. The CDR3 covers 18 residues. V lost 9 bases to trimming and J lost 0 bases, with 24 bases between them.

A word on this clone: A much more abundant neighbour one base away suggests this may be a read error. The CDR3 loop reads CASSPLLAALHEQFF. In DNA, the CDR3 is TGTGCCAGCAGTCCTCTACTAGCGGCTTTACATGAGCAGTTCTTC. V gene TRBV2 combines with J gene TRBJ2-1; 8 bases match TRBD2. This CDR3 is built from 15 residues. The germline CDR1 and CDR2 sequences are SNHLY and FYNNEI. Trimming cost V 5 bases and J 8 bases; bases outside gene matches: 11.

This clone appeared many times. V is TRBV7-8 and J is TRBJ1-6, with 8 bases matching TRBD1. CDR1 and CDR2 (germline): SGHVS, FQNEAQ. The CDR3 runs 17 residues. The trim removed 4 bases at V and 5 bases at J, leaving 10 bases unmatched. CDR3 coding DNA: TGTGCCAGCAGCTCGGGGGCAGGGGGCCAGAATAATTCACCCCTCCACTTT. Translation: CASSSGAGGQNNSPLHF. Based on the CDR3 plus reference TRBV7-8 and TRBJ1-6, the full variable domain is GAGVSQSPRYKVAKRGQDVALRCDPISGHVSLFWYQQALGQGPEFLTYFQNEAQLDKSGLPSDRFFAERPEGSVSTLKIQRTQQEDSAVYLCASSSGAGGQNNSPLHFGNGTRLTVT.

This clone occurred a few times. The chain combines TRBV20-1 with TRBJ1-1, with D possibly matching TRBD1 (6 bases). The CDR3 spans 14 residues. V gave up 2 bases and J gave up 6 bases, with 16 bases separating them. Germline V lookup: CDR1 DFQATT, CDR2 SNEGSKA (reference sequence). CDR3 in DNA: TGCAGTGCTAGAACGGGGGGGCTGGGACCTGAAGCTTTCTTT. Protein sequence: CSARTGGLGPEAFF.

This clone was seen at least ten times. The sample has other DNA sequences that encode this CDR3 too. The chain joins TRBV6-1 to TRBJ2-3, with a possible D match to TRBD2 (6 bases). Per the germline V gene, CDR1 is MNHNS and CDR2 is SASEGT. Trimming took off 5 bases at V and 0 bases at J, with 12 bases between the two ends. This CDR3 is 15 amino acids long. The CDR3 sequence is CASSWTGTSTDTQYF. The CDR3 nucleotides are TGTGCCAGCAGTTGGACCGGGACTAGCACAGATACGCAGTATTTT.

This clone was seen at least ten times. The V and J genes are TRBV2 and TRBJ2-1, with TRBD2 matching 7 bases. This CDR3 spans 16 amino acids. V shed 2 bases, J shed 1 base, and the junction held 5 bases outside the gene matches. The germline CDR1 and CDR2 sequences are SNHLY and FYNNEI. CDR3 in DNA: TGTGCCAGCAGTGAATGGGAGGGGAATTCCTACAATGAGCAGTTCTTC. Translation: CASSEWEGNSYNEQFF.

This clone has at least ten counts. The chain links TRBV15 to TRBJ1-5, with 7 bases lining up with TRBD1. Germline V gene lookup returns CDR1 LNHNV and CDR2 YYDKDF (reference sequence). V shed 1 base, J shed 11 bases, and the junction held 11 bases outside the gene matches. The CDR3 runs 15 residues. The CDR3 sequence is CATSRAQGVSATQHF. In nucleotides, the CDR3 is TGTGCCACCAGCAGAGCCCAGGGGGTATCAGCGACCCAGCATTTT.

This clone has ten or more counts. This rearrangement joins TRBV6-2 or TRBV6-3 to TRBJ2-1; TRBD2 agrees at 11 bases. Per germline, CDR1 MNHEY and CDR2 SVGEGT. The length of the CDR3 is 16 residues. Trimming removed 5 bases from V and 0 bases from J; junction bases left unmatched: 3. The CDR3: CASSQTSGSSYNEQFF. As DNA, the CDR3 is TGTGCCAGCAGTCAAACTAGCGGGAGCTCCTACAATGAGCAGTTCTTC.

This chain connects TRBV4-2 to TRBJ1-1; D is undetermined. From germline, CDR1 is LGHNA and CDR2 YNFKEQ. Between the trimmed V and J ends, which lost 0 bases and 2 bases, there was a span of 4 bases. CDR3 length: 13 residues. The CDR3 nucleotides are TGTGCCAGCAGCCAAGAAAGAAACACTGAAGCTTTCTTT. This encodes CASSQERNTEAFF.

This clone was seen many times. The V call is TRBV2, the J call TRBJ1-4; no firm D call. The ends were cut back, 1 base at V and 3 bases at J, with 3 bases in the middle. Germline CDR1 SNHLY, CDR2 FYNNEI. The CDR3 has 13 residues. In DNA form, the CDR3 reads TGTGCCAGCAGTGAAGGGGCTAATGAAAAACTGTTTTTT. This gives the protein CASSEGANEKLFF.

Ten or more counts support this clone. The rearrangement links TRBV6-2 or TRBV6-3 to TRBJ2-3; D is possibly TRBD2 (5 bases). Germline V gene lookup returns CDR1 MNHEY and CDR2 SVGEGT. This CDR3 has 15 amino acids. V gave up 2 bases and J gave up 2 bases, with 11 bases separating them. The CDR3, as DNA: TGTGCCAGCAGTTACGAGGTGGGAGCCACAGATACGCAGTATTTT. Encoded protein: CASSYEVGATDTQYF.

In its sample, this clone was seen many times. The V call is TRBV30, the J call TRBJ1-1; no definite D call. Trimming took 6 bases from V and 5 from J, leaving 13 bases between them. The CDR3 sequence is 12 residues long. The germline V gene has CDR1 GTSNPN and CDR2 SVGIG (reference sequence). CDR3 nucleotide sequence: TGTGCCTGCAGAGGCGGAAGGACTGAAGCTTTCTTT. Residues: CACRGGRTEAFF.

A note on this clone: A single base separates this from a much larger clone, so it may be a read error. This CDR3 is also generated by other DNA sequences in the sample. The CDR3 reads CASSVATDEKLFF. The CDR3 DNA follows: TGCGCCAGCAGCGTAGCGACAGATGAAAAACTGTTTTTT. The chain joins TRBV9 to TRBJ1-4; tentatively, D is TRBD1 (5 bases). Germline lookup yields CDR1 SGDLS and CDR2 YYNGEE. The CDR3 has 13 residues.

This clone was recorded many times. The rearrangement joins TRBV11-1 to TRBJ2-7; 13 bases line up with TRBD2. V was pared by 0 bases and J by 3 bases, with 5 bases of the junction left unmatched. In germline, CDR1 is SGHAT, CDR2 FQDESV (reference sequence). The CDR3 is 17 residues long. DNA for the CDR3: TGTGCCAGCAGCTTAGCCTTCGGACTAGCGGGAGACTACGAGCAGTACTTC. Its protein product is CASSLAFGLAGDYEQYF.

The chain carries TRBV4-2 and TRBJ2-1, with D unclear. From germline, CDR1 is LGHNA and CDR2 YNFKEQ. Trimming took off 7 bases at V and 0 bases at J, with 19 bases between the two ends. The CDR3 is 17 residues long. CDR3 nucleotide sequence: TGTGCCAGCACCGTCGGCTCTCACCCAAGCTCCTACAATGAGCAGTTCTTC. This codes for CASTVGSHPSSYNEQFF.

This clone was counted at least ten times. The chain combines TRBV30 with TRBJ2-1; no reliable D call. Germline V CDR1 and CDR2: GTSNPN, SVGIG (reference sequence). CDR3 size: 16 residues. Trimming cost V 5 bases and J 12 bases, with 29 bases left between them. Here the CDR3 DNA reads TGTGCCTGGTCTAGTCCCCTCCCCTCCCGGTTGTATTGGCAGTTCTTC. This codes for CAWSSPLPSRLYWQFF.

The sample holds many counts of this clone. The rearrangement uses TRBV13 and TRBJ2-1; D may be TRBD1 or TRBD2 (6 bases each). The CDR3 runs 15 residues. V lost 4 bases and J lost 7, with 17 bases in between. The germline gives CDR1 PRHDT, CDR2 FYEKMQ (reference sequence). The CDR3 loop is CASSSRGAQGNEQFF. The CDR3 DNA reads as TGTGCCAGCAGCTCAAGGGGGGCGCAGGGGAATGAGCAGTTCTTC.

This clone was observed at least ten times. This sequence joins TRBV6-1 and TRBJ2-7; D remains ambiguous. Trimming stripped 4 bases from V and 0 bases from J, with 16 bases between. Germline loops: CDR1 MNHNS, CDR2 SASEGT. CDR3 length: 16 residues. CDR3 amino acids: CASSVPPGLHSYEQYF. The CDR3 nucleotides read TGTGCCAGCAGTGTGCCTCCGGGTCTTCACTCCTACGAGCAGTACTTC.

This clone has at least ten counts. V and J are TRBV27 and TRBJ1-1, with 8 bases matching TRBD1. CDR1 and CDR2 (germline): MNHEY, SMNVEV (reference sequence). The ends lost 7 bases at V and 6 bases at J; junction bases unmatched: 13. The CDR3 has 15 amino acids. CDR3: CASTMTGAYIAEAFF. The CDR3 coding sequence is TGTGCCAGCACCATGACAGGGGCGTATATCGCTGAAGCTTTCTTT.

This clone was recorded a few times. One end of the junction does not line up with germline, which may come from a read error. Other DNA variants within this sample encode the same CDR3. The chain combines TRBV6-1 with TRBJ2-5; D not resolved. The CDR3 sequence is 13 residues long. Germline CDR1 is MNHNS and CDR2 is SASEGT. This CDR3 reads CASSARHKEAQYF. The CDR3 region has the DNA TGTGCCAGCAGCGCGAGACATAAAGAGGCCCAGTACTTC.

Concerning this clone: Given a much more abundant clone one base away, this may be a read error. This chain uses TRBV12-3 or TRBV12-4 with TRBJ1-1; 12 bases line up with TRBD1. V was pared by 4 bases and J by 5 bases, with 8 bases of the junction left unmatched. The CDR3 is made up of 16 amino acids. This CDR3 reads CASSWGTGGPGTEAFF. The CDR3, as DNA: TGTGCCAGCAGTTGGGGGACAGGGGGCCCGGGGACTGAAGCTTTCTTT.

This clone has at least ten counts. V gene TRBV12-3 or TRBV12-4 combines with J gene TRBJ2-1; D might be TRBD2 (6 bases). Between the trimmed V and J ends, which lost 2 bases and 5 bases, there was a span of 19 bases. There are 17 residues in the CDR3. The CDR3 DNA is TGTGCCAGCAGTTTATACTTTGGGACGGGAGCCCACAATGAGCAGTTCTTC. Its protein product is CASSLYFGTGAHNEQFF.

This clone was observed a handful of times. Being one base from a much bigger clone, this may be a read error. The rearrangement uses TRBV6-5 and TRBJ2-1; the D is unclear. This CDR3 comprises 12 residues. The V and J ends lost 3 bases and 15 bases respectively, with 15 bases between them. CDR1 is MNHEY, CDR2 SVGAGI, per germline. The CDR3 region is CASSYSGQLPFF. CDR3 sequence (DNA): TGTGCCAGCAGTTATTCTGGGCAGTTACCGTTCTTC.

This clone has a count of ten or more. V gene TRBV10-3 combines with J gene TRBJ1-2, with D uncertain. The ends were cut back, 1 base at V and 4 bases at J, with 16 bases in the middle. The CDR3 length is 16 residues. The germline V gene has CDR1 ENHRY and CDR2 SYGVKD. CDR3 region: CAISEFLGASSYGYTF. Written as DNA, the CDR3 is TGTGCCATCAGTGAGTTTCTAGGAGCCAGTTCCTATGGCTACACCTTC.

Note on this clone: A much more abundant neighbour one base away suggests this may be a read error. The chain carries TRBV19 and TRBJ2-2, with a tentative D call TRBD2 (6 bases). The germline gives CDR1 LNHDA, CDR2 SQIVND (reference sequence). V was clipped by 6 bases and J by 6 bases, with 11 bases between them. This CDR3 contains 13 residues. In DNA, the CDR3 is TGTGCCAGTAGCACCCGGGGGTCCGGGGAGCTGTTTTTT. Its protein product is CASSTRGSGELFF.

This chain links TRBV11-2 with TRBJ2-3; a weak D match, TRBD1 (6 bases). Germline CDR1 SGHAT, CDR2 FQNNGV. This CDR3 contains 18 residues. V lost 1 base and J lost 0, with 17 bases in between. CDR3 protein: CASSLGQEERPSTDTQYF. As DNA, the CDR3 is TGTGCCAGCAGCTTAGGACAGGAGGAGAGACCTAGCACAGATACGCAGTATTTT.

This clone has a count of ten or more. The rearrangement uses TRBV24-1 and TRBJ1-5; 7 nucleotides line up with TRBD1. The V gene's germline CDR1 is KGHDR and CDR2 SFDVKD. J was trimmed by 6 bases and V by 0 bases; bases with no gene match: 10. The CDR3 consists of 17 residues. Here the CDR3 DNA reads TGTGCCACCAGTGATTTGTCCGGGACAGAAGTAGGTCAGCCCCAGCATTTT. Protein: CATSDLSGTEVGQPQHF.

Many counts were recorded for this clone. The chain recombines TRBV19 with TRBJ1-2, with D unresolved. From germline, CDR1 is LNHDA and CDR2 SQIVND (reference sequence). V dropped 4 bases and J dropped 0 bases, with 12 bases sitting between them. The CDR3 consists of 15 residues. The CDR3 here is CASSTSRKANYGYTF. In DNA form, the CDR3 reads TGTGCCAGTAGTACCAGTAGGAAAGCTAACTATGGCTACACCTTC. Full variable domain (missing parts from reference TRBV19 and TRBJ1-2): DGGITQSPKYLFRKEGQNVTLSCEQNLNHDAMYWYRQDPGQGLRLIYYSQIVNDFQKGDIAEGYSVSREKKESFPLTVTSAQKNPTAFYLCASSTSRKANYGYTFGSGTRLTVV.

This clone has ten or more counts. This chain uses TRBV5-1 with TRBJ2-1, with a possible D match to TRBD1 (6 bases). V was cut by 0 bases and J by 0 bases, with 7 bases left in between. In germline, CDR1 is SGHRS, CDR2 YFSETQ. There are 15 residues in the CDR3. CDR3 region: CASSLEQGSYNEQFF. CDR3 DNA: TGCGCCAGCAGCTTGGAACAGGGCTCCTACAATGAGCAGTTCTTC.

This clone was recorded at least ten times. The chain recombines TRBV30 with TRBJ2-7, with D possibly being TRBD2 (6 bases). The V end was cut by 3 bases, the J end by 6 bases, with 15 bases between. The CDR3 spans 13 residues. Germline loops: CDR1 GTSNPN, CDR2 SVGIG (reference sequence). The CDR3 coding sequence is TGTGCCTGGAGACGGAGGGGAGGAATCGAGCAGTACTTC. This codes for CAWRRRGGIEQYF.